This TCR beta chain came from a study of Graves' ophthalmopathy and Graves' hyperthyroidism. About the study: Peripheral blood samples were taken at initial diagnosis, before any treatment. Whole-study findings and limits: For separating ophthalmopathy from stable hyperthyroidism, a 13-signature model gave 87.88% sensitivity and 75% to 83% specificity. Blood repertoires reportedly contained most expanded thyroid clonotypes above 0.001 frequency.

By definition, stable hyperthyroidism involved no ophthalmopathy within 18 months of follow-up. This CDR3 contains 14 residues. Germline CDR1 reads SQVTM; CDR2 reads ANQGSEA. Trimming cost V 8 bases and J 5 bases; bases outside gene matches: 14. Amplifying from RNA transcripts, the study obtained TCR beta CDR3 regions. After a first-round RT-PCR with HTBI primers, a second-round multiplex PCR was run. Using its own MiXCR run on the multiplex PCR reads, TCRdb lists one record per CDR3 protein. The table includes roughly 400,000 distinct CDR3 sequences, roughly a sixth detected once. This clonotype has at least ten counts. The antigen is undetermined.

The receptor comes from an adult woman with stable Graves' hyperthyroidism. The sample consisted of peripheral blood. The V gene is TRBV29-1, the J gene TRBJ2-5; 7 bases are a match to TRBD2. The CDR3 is CSSGGVPTGETQYF. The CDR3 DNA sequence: TGCAGCTCTGGGGGGGTCCCCACGGGGGAGACCCAGTACTTC.